The 5 T cell receptor beta chains below all came from one sample that was sequenced in a study of post-analysis software for immune sequencing data. Notes on the study in general: Patients carried 5 or 6 TRBV segments more frequently than controls did, and TRBV5-6, TRBV5-1 and TRBV20-1 were among them.

No cognate antigen is known for these TCRs. cDNA libraries for TCR beta contained unique molecular identifiers. TCRdb ran MiXCR on the PCR reads and lists one entry per CDR3 protein. Here the sample spans some 370,000 distinct CDR3 sequences, roughly 35% being singletons. What was sequenced was blood. These receptors all come from a girl under 18 with multiple sclerosis.

This chain links TRBV11-2 with TRBJ2-7; the D call may be TRBD1 or TRBD2 (6 bases each). The CDR3 has 15 amino acids. V gave up 8 bases and J gave up 3 bases, with 20 bases separating them. From germline, CDR1 is SGHAT and CDR2 FQNNGV. In nucleotides, the CDR3 is TGTGCCAGCCGAAGCTTAAAAGGGGGGTTCTACGAGCAGTACTTC. It codes for CASRSLKGGFYEQYF.

This rearrangement joins TRBV7-9 to TRBJ2-3; no firm D call. In germline, CDR1 is SEHNR, CDR2 FQNEAQ (reference sequence). V was clipped by 5 bases and J by 0 bases, with 9 bases between them. This CDR3 region has 14 residues. The CDR3 DNA reads as TGTGCCAGCAGCCCGTCTTCTAGCACAGATACGCAGTATTTT. Its translation is CASSPSSSTDTQYF.

J is TRBJ2-7 and V is TRBV12-3 or TRBV12-4; D is perhaps TRBD1 (7 bases). This CDR3 has 14 residues. The V gene lost 7 bases and the J gene lost 6 bases, with 19 bases spanning the gap. The chain's CDR3 is CASNRQGLFAEQYF. CDR3 in DNA: TGTGCCAGCAACCGACAGGGACTGTTCGCCGAGCAGTACTTC.

This clonotype is a singleton in its sample. The rearrangement joins TRBV12-3 or TRBV12-4 to TRBJ1-4; tentatively, D is TRBD1 (5 bases). This CDR3 spans 13 amino acids. The V and J ends lost 6 bases and 8 bases respectively, with 13 bases between them. In DNA form, the CDR3 reads TGTGCCAGCAGGGAGGGACTTGAGGAAAAACTGTTTTTT. This sequence encodes CASREGLEEKLFF.

This chain uses TRBV2 with TRBJ1-1; 10 bases map to TRBD1. The CDR3 loop spans 17 amino acids. V lost 6 bases, J lost 5 bases, and 15 bases stayed unmatched. CDR1 and CDR2 from the germline V gene are SNHLY and FYNNEI. Here the CDR3 reads CASRTQRTGGGQTEAFF. The CDR3 DNA reads TGTGCCAGCAGGACCCAGAGGACAGGGGGAGGACAAACTGAAGCTTTCTTT.